The 32 T cell receptor beta chains reported below all come from one sample, sequenced in a study of blood T cell repertoires in COVID-19. Only in-frame clones appear in the TCRdb table, and some are missing; sequencing was by immunoSEQ multiplex PCR. The sample yields 350,000 to 400,000 clones, 75% to 90% seen once. The sample consisted of peripheral blood. These receptors originate from a woman aged 60-70 years with COVID-19, enrolled during active disease.

Only one count was recorded for this clone. This chain connects TRBV6-5 to TRBJ2-3, with unresolved D. Trimming took off 0 bases at V and 4 bases at J, with 11 bases between the two ends. Per the germline V gene, CDR1 is MNHEY and CDR2 is SVGAGI. The CDR3 has 15 residues. CDR3 sequence reads: CASSYSRLVSDTQYF. CDR3 nucleotide sequence: TGTGCCAGCAGTTACTCGAGGCTAGTTTCAGATACGCAGTATTTT.

CDR3 coding DNA: TGTGCCAGCAGCCCTAGGGACTACCGAGATACGCAGTATTTT. This sequence encodes CASSPRDYRDTQYF. V gene TRBV5-4 combines with J gene TRBJ2-3, with 7 bases that match TRBD2. Germline V gene sequence: CDR1 SGHNT, CDR2 YYREEE (reference sequence). The V gene end was trimmed by 4 bases and the J gene end by 5 bases; junction bases not matched to a gene: 7. The CDR3 is made up of 14 amino acids.

For the CDR3, the DNA is TGCGCCAGCACCTTCGGACAGGGCCCTGGCTATGGCTACACCTTC. Its protein product is CASTFGQGPGYGYTF. The rearrangement joins TRBV5-1 to TRBJ1-2; 8 bases are a match to TRBD1. The CDR3 is 15 amino acids. The V segment lost 6 bases and the J segment 4 bases; nucleotides outside the gene matches: 11. Germline V lookup: CDR1 SGHRS, CDR2 YFSETQ.

This rearrangement joins TRBV5-4 to TRBJ2-7; TRBD1 agrees at 9 bases. The CDR3 runs 16 residues. Germline V gives CDR1 SGHNT, CDR2 YYREEE (reference sequence). V was clipped by 2 bases and J by 3 bases; unmatched bases: 9. The CDR3: CASSFAGTGRYYEQYF. The CDR3 DNA follows: TGTGCCAGCAGCTTTGCCGGGACAGGGAGGTACTACGAGCAGTACTTC.

The chain combines TRBV4-2 with TRBJ2-3; 8 nucleotides align to TRBD2. Germline CDR1 LGHNA, CDR2 YNFKEQ. V lost 7 bases and J lost 2; bases outside the gene matches: 11. The CDR3 consists of 16 residues. CDR3 bases: TGTGCCAGCAACCTACAAGCGGGGGCGCTCACAGATACGCAGTATTTT. Translating gives CASNLQAGALTDTQYF.

This rearrangement joins TRBV18 to TRBJ2-1; D is uncertain. V lost 4 bases and J lost 7, with 11 bases in between. Germline lookup yields CDR1 KGHSH and CDR2 LQKENI. The CDR3 covers 13 residues. CDR3 protein: CASSRVFENEQFF. In DNA, the CDR3 is TGTGCCAGCTCACGCGTCTTCGAAAATGAGCAGTTCTTC.

The V gene is TRBV25-1, the J gene TRBJ1-6, with 7 bases fitting TRBD1. Germline lookup yields CDR1 MGHDK and CDR2 SYGVNS. This CDR3 is 14 amino acids long. The ends lost 7 bases at V and 2 bases at J; junction bases unmatched: 2. This CDR3 is CASNDRAYNSPLHF. In nucleotides, the CDR3 is TGTGCCAGCAACGACAGGGCCTATAATTCACCCCTCCACTTT.

The genes are TRBV19 and TRBJ1-1; TRBD1 is a possible D gene (6 bases). The CDR3 loop spans 11 amino acids. V lost 2 bases and J 11 bases, leaving 9 bases between the germline ends. Germline CDR1 is LNHDA and CDR2 is SQIVND (reference sequence). The CDR3 DNA sequence: TGTGCCAGTAGTATACACAGGGCGGCTTTCTTT. Translation gives CASSIHRAAFF.

Notes on this clone: In the same sample, other DNA sequences code for this CDR3. The genes are TRBV13 and TRBJ1-5; D is unresolved. V dropped 9 bases and J dropped 4 bases, with 13 bases sitting between them. CDR3 size: 13 residues. Germline loops: CDR1 PRHDT, CDR2 FYEKMQ (reference sequence). In nucleotides, the CDR3 is TGTGCCAGTAGTTTTGGAGAGAATCAGCCCCAGCATTTT. Amino acids: CASSFGENQPQHF.

This clone was detected only a few times. The chain carries TRBV9 and TRBJ1-4, with no clear D. The CDR3 consists of 14 residues. V was pared by 3 bases and J by 8 bases, with 14 bases between. Germline values: CDR1 SGDLS, CDR2 YYNGEE. CDR3 region: CASSDSAGSEKLFF. In nucleotides, the CDR3 is TGTGCCAGCAGCGATTCGGCAGGATCGGAAAAACTGTTTTTT.

CDR3 residues: CASSYSKQGSYGYTF. CDR3 DNA sequence: TGTGCCAGCAGTTACTCGAAACAGGGGAGCTATGGCTACACCTTC. The rearrangement joins TRBV6-5 to TRBJ1-2, with 7 bases that match TRBD1. V lost 0 bases, J lost 4 bases, and 5 bases stayed unmatched. The length of the CDR3 is 15 residues. In germline, CDR1 is MNHEY, CDR2 SVGAGI.

This clone was recorded only once. The chain carries TRBV9 and TRBJ2-3; 9 positions agree with TRBD1. From germline, CDR1 is SGDLS and CDR2 YYNGEE. This CDR3 is 15 amino acids long. The V gene end was trimmed by 2 bases and the J gene end by 1 base; junction bases not matched to a gene: 2. The CDR3, as DNA: TGTGCCAGCAGCGTGACAGGGGGTGGCACAGATACGCAGTATTTT. As protein: CASSVTGGGTDTQYF.

This clone was observed a single time. The chain joins TRBV3-1 (or the pseudogene TRBV3-2) to TRBJ2-3, with 7 bases aligning to TRBD2. Germline loops: CDR1 LGHDT, CDR2 YNNKEL (reference sequence). This CDR3 has 13 amino acids. With V trimmed by 1 base and J by 11 bases, 6 bases remained unmatched. The DNA for the CDR3 is TGTGCCAGCAGCCAAGGGTTCGCGGGGGAGCAGTATTTT. It is translated as CASSQGFAGEQYF.

This rearrangement joins TRBV6-5 to TRBJ1-2; D is possibly TRBD1 (6 bases). Germline CDR1 reads MNHEY; CDR2 reads SVGAGI. The V end was cut by 5 bases, the J end by 8 bases, with 18 bases between. This CDR3 has 14 amino acids. The CDR3 DNA follows: TGTGCCAGCAGTACCGGGACAAAAGGAACAGGCTACACCTTC. Translating gives CASSTGTKGTGYTF.

For the CDR3, the DNA is TGTGCCAGCAGCTTCACACGGGACAGGGCGGGCGACACTGAAGCTTTCTTT. Protein product: CASSFTRDRAGDTEAFF. This rearrangement joins TRBV5-6 to TRBJ1-1; TRBD1 agrees at 9 bases. V shed 2 bases, J shed 3 bases, and the junction held 11 bases outside the gene matches. Germline CDR1 and CDR2: SGHDT and YYEEEE. This CDR3 is built from 17 residues.

V usage is TRBV7-2 and J usage is TRBJ2-7; TRBD1 matches at 7 bases. The CDR3 is 18 amino acids. Germline CDR1 is SGHTA and CDR2 is FQGNSA. Trimming took 8 bases from V and 0 from J; bases not matched to a gene: 19. CDR3 in amino acids: CASGPEGALLTSSYEQYF. The CDR3 region has the DNA TGTGCCAGCGGTCCTGAGGGGGCCCTATTAACCAGCTCCTACGAGCAGTACTTC.

The chain carries TRBV3-1 (or the pseudogene TRBV3-2) and TRBJ2-7; 8 nucleotides agree with TRBD1. The CDR3 is 14 amino acids. V was pared by 5 bases and J by 2 bases, with 5 bases of the junction left unmatched. The germline V gene encodes CDR1 LGHDT and CDR2 YNNKEL (reference sequence). CDR3 sequence reads: CASSSWDRPYEQYF. The CDR3, as DNA: TGTGCCAGCAGCTCGTGGGACAGGCCCTACGAGCAGTACTTC.

The CDR3 loop is CALRPGVGNTIYF. In DNA, the CDR3 is TGTGCCCTGAGGCCAGGGGTCGGAAACACCATATATTTT. The chain carries TRBV30 and TRBJ1-3, with D possibly TRBD1 on 6 matching bases. This CDR3 region has 13 residues. Germline V gives CDR1 GTSNPN, CDR2 SVGIG (reference sequence). The V end was cut by 8 bases, the J end by 4 bases, with 15 bases between.

The chain recombines TRBV7-2 with TRBJ2-5; D is possibly TRBD1 (7 bases). V lost 5 bases and J lost 6, with 13 bases in between. The CDR3 is 13 amino acids. Germline V gene sequence: CDR1 SGHTA, CDR2 FQGNSA. The CDR3 sequence is CASSPEGAKTQYF. CDR3 sequence (DNA): TGTGCCAGCAGCCCGGAGGGGGCTAAGACCCAGTACTTC.

This sequence joins TRBV6-1 and TRBJ1-1, with D possibly TRBD1 on 5 matching bases. In germline, CDR1 is MNHNS, CDR2 SASEGT. V gave up 1 base and J gave up 7 bases, with 10 bases separating them. This CDR3 is 13 amino acids long. CDR3 region: CASSEGAGREAFF. In DNA, the CDR3 is TGTGCCAGCAGTGAAGGGGCAGGGCGTGAAGCTTTCTTT.

V is TRBV6-5 and J is TRBJ2-7, with D perhaps matching TRBD1 (6 bases). The germline V gene has CDR1 MNHEY and CDR2 SVGAGI. This CDR3 region has 15 residues. Between the trimmed V and J ends, which lost 6 bases and 3 bases, there was a span of 18 bases. CDR3 loop: CASSRLTGRDYEQYF. CDR3 DNA sequence: TGTGCCAGCAGCAGACTTACAGGGCGAGACTACGAGCAGTACTTC.

CDR3 in DNA: TGTGCCAGCAGCCAGGCAGGGGGCGCTGGCTACACCTTC. The encoded protein is CASSQAGGAGYTF. The chain carries TRBV3-1 (or the pseudogene TRBV3-2) and TRBJ1-2; 8 bases agree with TRBD1. V was pared by 3 bases and J by 7 bases, with 4 bases of the junction left unmatched. CDR1 and CDR2 from the germline V gene are LGHDT and YNNKEL (reference sequence). This CDR3 is 13 amino acids long.

V gene TRBV4-2 combines with J gene TRBJ2-7; TRBD1 matches 11 bases. The CDR3 consists of 15 residues. Germline values: CDR1 LGHNA, CDR2 YNFKEQ. J gave up 5 bases and V 1 base, and 4 bases lay outside the gene matches. The CDR3 DNA is TGTGCCAGCAGCCAAGGGACAGGGGGCGAGGACGAGCAGTACTTC. Amino acid sequence: CASSQGTGGEDEQYF.

The chain links TRBV6-1 to TRBJ1-2, with D hard to call. Germline values: CDR1 MNHNS, CDR2 SASEGT. Deletions cut 0 bases from V and 8 bases from J, with 7 bases between. This CDR3 spans 12 amino acids. The CDR3 region is CASSEAARGYTF. CDR3 DNA: TGTGCCAGCAGTGAAGCTGCGCGCGGCTACACCTTC.

The chain links TRBV7-6 to TRBJ2-1; 7 nucleotides agree with TRBD2. CDR1 is SGHVS, CDR2 FNYEAQ, per germline. The CDR3 loop spans 12 amino acids. With 9 bases clipped from V and 4 bases from J, the junction kept 3 bases outside the gene matches. The CDR3 bases are TGTGCCAGTGGGCGGGGGTACAATGAGCAGTTCTTC. Protein product: CASGRGYNEQFF.

The genes are TRBV18 and TRBJ2-5; TRBD2 is a possible D gene (5 bases). V lost 3 bases and J 5 bases, leaving 19 bases between the germline ends. CDR1 is KGHSH, CDR2 LQKENI, per germline. The CDR3 has 16 amino acids. DNA of the CDR3: TGTGCCAGCTCACCCCCTAGTGCGGATCGGAGGGAGACCCAGTACTTC. Its translation is CASSPPSADRRETQYF. The full variable domain, completed using reference TRBV18 and TRBJ2-5, is NAGVMQNPRHLVRRRGQEARLRCSPMKGHSHVYWYRQLPEEGLKFMVYLQKENIIDESGMPKERFSAEFPKEGPSILRIQQVVRGDSAAYFCASSPPSADRRETQYFGPGTRLLVL.

The V call is TRBV19, the J call TRBJ1-1; TRBD1 matches at 9 bases. The CDR3 length is 16 residues. V lost 7 bases to trimming and J lost 4 bases; unmatched junction nucleotides: 13. The V gene's germline CDR1 is LNHDA and CDR2 SQIVND (reference sequence). CDR3 in DNA: TGTGCCAGTAAAGACAGGGGGAGAGGTAGTAGCACTGAAGCTTTCTTT. This encodes CASKDRGRGSSTEAFF.

The chain carries TRBV5-1 and TRBJ2-5, with 13 bases fitting TRBD2. The CDR3 contains 15 residues. V shed 3 bases and J 1 base; nucleotides not matched to a gene: 0. Germline lookup yields CDR1 SGHRS and CDR2 YFSETQ. In nucleotides, the CDR3 is TGCGCCAGCAGCTGGACTAGCGGGGGCCAAGAGACCCAGTACTTC. It specifies CASSWTSGGQETQYF.

The genes are TRBV18 and TRBJ1-1; TRBD1 aligns across 8 bases. The CDR3 consists of 14 residues. Trimming at V came to 3 bases and at J to 7 bases, leaving 7 bases not matched to a gene. In germline, CDR1 is KGHSH, CDR2 LQKENI. CDR3 amino acids: CASSPGTGYYEAFF. DNA for the CDR3: TGTGCCAGCTCACCGGGGACAGGCTATTATGAAGCTTTCTTT.

This clone appeared a single time. The chain combines TRBV19 with TRBJ2-7; TRBD1 matches 10 bases. The V segment lost 6 bases and the J segment 3 bases; nucleotides outside the gene matches: 8. The CDR3 has 15 amino acids. CDR1 is LNHDA, CDR2 SQIVND, per germline (reference sequence). As DNA, the CDR3 is TGTGCCAGTAGCCAGGGCGGGACAGGGGTCTACGAGCAGTACTTC. Its protein is CASSQGGTGVYEQYF.

V is TRBV29-1 and J is TRBJ2-3; TRBD2 matches 11 bases. CDR1 and CDR2 (germline): SQVTM, ANQGSEA. The CDR3 contains 15 residues. The trim removed 6 bases at V and 3 bases at J, leaving 8 bases unmatched. This CDR3 reads CSVQRGTSGTDTQYF. In DNA, the CDR3 is TGCAGCGTCCAAAGGGGGACTAGCGGAACAGATACGCAGTATTTT.

This clone was found once. This chain connects TRBV7-6 to TRBJ2-3, with D possibly matching TRBD2 (7 bases). CDR1 is SGHVS, CDR2 FNYEAQ, per germline. The CDR3 runs 14 residues. V was shortened by 6 bases and J by 0 bases, with 10 bases between the two germline ends. The CDR3, as DNA: TGTGCCAGCAGGAGGGGGGGAAGCACAGATACGCAGTATTTT. This gives the protein CASRRGGSTDTQYF.